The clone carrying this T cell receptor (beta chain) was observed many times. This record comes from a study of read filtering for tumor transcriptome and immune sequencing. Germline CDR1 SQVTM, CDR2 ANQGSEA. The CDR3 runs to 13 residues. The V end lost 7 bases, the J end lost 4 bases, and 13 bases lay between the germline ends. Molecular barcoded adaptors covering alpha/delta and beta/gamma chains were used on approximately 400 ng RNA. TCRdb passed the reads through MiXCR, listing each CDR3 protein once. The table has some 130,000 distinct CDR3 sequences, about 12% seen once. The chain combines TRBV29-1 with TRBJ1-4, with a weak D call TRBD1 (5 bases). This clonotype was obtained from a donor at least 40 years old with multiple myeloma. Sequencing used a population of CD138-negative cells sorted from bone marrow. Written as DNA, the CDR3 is TGCAGCGCCCTAGGTGGGGGTAATGAAAAACTGTTTTTT. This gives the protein CSALGGGNEKLFF.